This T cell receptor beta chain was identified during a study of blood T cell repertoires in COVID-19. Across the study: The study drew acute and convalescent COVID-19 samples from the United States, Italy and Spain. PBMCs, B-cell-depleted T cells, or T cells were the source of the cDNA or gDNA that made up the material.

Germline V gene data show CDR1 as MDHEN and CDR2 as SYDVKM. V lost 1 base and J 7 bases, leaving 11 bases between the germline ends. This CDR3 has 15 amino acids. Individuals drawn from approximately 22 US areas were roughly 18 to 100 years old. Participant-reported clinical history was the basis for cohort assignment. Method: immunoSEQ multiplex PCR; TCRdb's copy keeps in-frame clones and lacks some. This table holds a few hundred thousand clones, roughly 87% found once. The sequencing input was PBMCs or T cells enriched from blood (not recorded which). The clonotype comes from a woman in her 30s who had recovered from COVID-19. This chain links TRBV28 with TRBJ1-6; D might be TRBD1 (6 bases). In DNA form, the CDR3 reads TGTGCCAGCAGTTTATTTTTGGACAGCAATTCACCCCTCCACTTT. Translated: CASSLFLDSNSPLHF. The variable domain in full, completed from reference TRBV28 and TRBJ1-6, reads DVKVTQSSRYLVKRTGEKVFLECVQDMDHENMFWYRQDPGLGLRLIYFSYDVKMKEKGDIPEGYSVSREKKERFSLILESASTNQTSMYLCASSLFLDSNSPLHFGNGTRLTVT.